This T cell receptor (beta chain) was found in a study of CD8 T cells in ankylosing spondylitis. V shed 6 bases and J shed 3 bases, with 12 bases lying between them. CDR3 length: 13 residues. From germline, CDR1 is MNHNS and CDR2 SASEGT. TCRdb re-analysed the 5' RACE reads in MiXCR, keeping a single row per CDR3 protein. The data contain about 220,000 distinct CDR3 sequences, approximately 24% of them singletons. This clonotype was detected only a few times. This TCR was sampled from a male donor with ankylosing spondylitis or in good health (not recorded which). The sequenced material came from blood, either unsorted or a sorted T cell fraction (not recorded which). The V and J genes are TRBV6-1 and TRBJ2-7; D is undetermined. The CDR3: CASSRDPDYEQYF. The CDR3, as DNA: TGTGCCAGCAGCCGCGACCCTGACTACGAGCAGTACTTC.